The 21 T cell receptor beta chains listed next were all sequenced from one sample in a study of T cell repertoires in cytomegalovirus infection. Each CDR3 protein gets one entry after TCRdb re-called the reads with MiXCR. The data contain around 200,000 distinct CDR3 sequences, roughly two fifths of them singletons. What these receptors recognize is not known. The specimen comprised CD8+ T cells from cultured PBMCs, sampled from culture after CMV antigen stimulation. The receptors derive from a human donor in good health (CMV status not recorded). Some clones in this sample may be carry-over from other donors' samples.

The chain recombines TRBV7-8 with TRBJ2-7, with 9 bases identical to TRBD2. After removal of 2 bases from V and 5 bases from J, the junction contained 16 bases not matched to a gene. The germline V gene has CDR1 SGHVS and CDR2 FQNEAQ. The CDR3 covers 18 residues. CDR3 DNA sequence: TGTGCCAGCAGCTTACGTAGGGGCGGGAGGGCCTTGTTTGACGAGCAGTACTTC. Its translation: CASSLRRGGRALFDEQYF.

This clonotype has more than one count but fewer than ten. The V and J genes are TRBV7-8 and TRBJ2-1, with D uncertain. V was trimmed by 0 bases and J by 7 bases, leaving 7 bases between them. CDR1 and CDR2 (germline): SGHVS, FQNEAQ. The CDR3 has 13 residues. DNA of the CDR3: TGTGCCAGCAGCTTAGCCCGGAGTAATGAGCAGTTCTTC. This sequence encodes CASSLARSNEQFF.

This clonotype was observed a single time. The gene calls are TRBV19 and TRBJ2-7; perhaps TRBD2 as D (5 bases). The V gene lost 3 bases and the J gene lost 3 bases, with 12 bases spanning the gap. The CDR3 runs to 14 residues. From germline, CDR1 is LNHDA and CDR2 SQIVND (reference sequence). CDR3 in amino acids: CASSMALDLYEQYF. The CDR3 DNA reads TGTGCCAGTAGTATGGCACTAGATCTCTACGAGCAGTACTTC.

The chain joins TRBV28 to TRBJ2-7; TRBD2 matches 10 bases. The germline V gene encodes CDR1 MDHEN and CDR2 SYDVKM. Trimming cost V 3 bases and J 0 bases; bases outside gene matches: 8. The CDR3 contains 17 residues. The CDR3: CASSFLAGEDSSYEQYF. CDR3 nucleotides: TGTGCCAGCAGTTTTCTAGCGGGAGAGGACAGCTCCTACGAGCAGTACTTC.

This clonotype was detected only a few times. V is TRBV7-3 and J is TRBJ2-1; D might be TRBD1 or TRBD2, each matching 5 bases. Trimming took 5 bases from V and 2 from J, leaving 19 bases between them. From germline, CDR1 is SGHTA and CDR2 FQGTGA. The CDR3 sequence is 17 residues long. CDR3 in amino acids: CASSDNIWGKAYNEQFF. DNA for the CDR3: TGTGCCAGCAGCGATAACATCTGGGGGAAGGCCTACAATGAGCAGTTCTTC. The entire variable domain, with the rest obtained from reference TRBV7-3 and TRBJ2-1, is as follows: GAGVSQTPSNKVTEKGKYVELRCDPISGHTALYWYRQSLGQGPEFLIYFQGTGAADDSGLPNDRFFAVRPEGSVSTLKIQRTERGDSAVYLCASSDNIWGKAYNEQFFGPGTRLTVL.

The rearrangement uses TRBV11-2 and TRBJ2-7; 8 nucleotides match TRBD1. CDR1 is SGHAT and CDR2 is FQNNGV in the germline V gene. V lost 0 bases, J lost 10 bases, and 14 bases stayed unmatched. The CDR3 spans 16 residues. CDR3 DNA sequence: TGTGCCAGCAGCTTAGATTGGACAGGGTGTTTGGGCGATCAGTACTTC. Translating gives CASSLDWTGCLGDQYF.

This clonotype occurred a few times. This sequence joins TRBV6-6 and TRBJ1-1; TRBD1 is a possible D gene (5 bases). Germline assignment: CDR1 MNHNY and CDR2 SVGAGI (reference sequence). The V end was cut by 1 base, the J end by 2 bases, with 8 bases between. The CDR3 sequence is 14 residues long. CDR3 nucleotides: TGTGCCAGCAGTTACTTAGGGGAAAACACTGAAGCTTTCTTT. Translating gives CASSYLGENTEAFF.

The gene calls are TRBV7-2 and TRBJ2-3; D uncertain. The germline V gene encodes CDR1 SGHTA and CDR2 FQGNSA. Trimming pared 5 bases from V and 7 bases from J, leaving 10 bases between. This CDR3 comprises 12 residues. CDR3 protein: CASSPTSNTQYF. In DNA form, the CDR3 reads TGTGCCAGCAGCCCAACAAGTAATACGCAGTATTTT.

The J gene is TRBJ2-1, the V gene TRBV27; weak D call: TRBD2 (5 bases). Per germline, CDR1 MNHEY and CDR2 SMNVEV (reference sequence). V was cut by 2 bases and J by 8 bases, with 10 bases left in between. CDR3 length: 13 amino acids. The CDR3 loop reads CASSLRGSYEQFF. CDR3 DNA sequence: TGTGCCAGCAGTTTAAGAGGGAGCTATGAGCAGTTCTTC.

The rearrangement links TRBV7-9 to TRBJ2-5; 11 bases map to TRBD2. CDR3 length: 13 residues. CDR1 and CDR2 (germline): SEHNR, FQNEAQ (reference sequence). Trimming took 8 bases from V and 1 from J; bases not matched to a gene: 0. The CDR3: CASGTSGQETQYF. CDR3 nucleotide sequence: TGTGCCAGCGGGACTAGCGGCCAAGAGACCCAGTACTTC.

This clonotype was counted a few times. The chain couples TRBV12-3 or TRBV12-4 to TRBJ1-2, with D uncertain. The CDR3 has 14 amino acids. V lost 1 base and J 4 bases, leaving 10 bases between the germline ends. The CDR3 region has the DNA TGTGCCAGCAGTTTAGGAAGGTGGACCTATGGCTACACCTTC. As protein: CASSLGRWTYGYTF.

V gene TRBV27 combines with J gene TRBJ2-1; D gene uncertain. V was shortened by 8 bases and J by 0 bases, with 8 bases between the two germline ends. CDR3 length: 13 amino acids. Germline CDR1 MNHEY, CDR2 SMNVEV (reference sequence). CDR3 region: CASALSSYNEQFF. Written as DNA, the CDR3 is TGTGCCAGCGCCTTAAGCTCCTACAATGAGCAGTTCTTC.

The gene calls are TRBV29-1 and TRBJ2-7; perhaps D is TRBD1 or TRBD2 (6 bases each). The V gene's germline CDR1 is SQVTM and CDR2 ANQGSEA. V lost 4 bases and J lost 6, with 10 bases in between. The length of the CDR3 is 11 residues. CDR3 sequence reads: CSVGGGSEQYF. CDR3 coding DNA: TGCAGCGTTGGAGGGGGGTCCGAGCAGTACTTC.

The chain employs TRBV28 and TRBJ2-7; 8 bases fit TRBD1. This CDR3 spans 16 amino acids. Germline assignment: CDR1 MDHEN and CDR2 SYDVKM. With 6 bases clipped from V and 2 bases from J, the junction kept 12 bases outside the gene matches. The CDR3 DNA reads as TGTGCCAGCAGCCTCAAGAGGGGGACAGGTGCCTACGAGCAGTACTTC. It specifies CASSLKRGTGAYEQYF.

V gene TRBV27 combines with J gene TRBJ1-5; a possible D gene is TRBD1 (5 bases). Germline V gene lookup returns CDR1 MNHEY and CDR2 SMNVEV (reference sequence). The V end was cut by 5 bases, the J end by 4 bases, with 15 bases between. The CDR3 spans 15 residues. The CDR3 nucleotides are TGTGCCAGCAGTCCCTTGGGGGAAGGAAATCAGCCCCAGCATTTT. Residues: CASSPLGEGNQPQHF.

The chain joins TRBV27 to TRBJ2-2; TRBD2 agrees at 12 bases. CDR3 length: 18 amino acids. V shed 8 bases and J 4 bases; nucleotides not matched to a gene: 14. Looked up from germline, CDR1 is MNHEY and CDR2 is SMNVEV (reference sequence). DNA of the CDR3: TGTGCCAGCCGTCCCTCTAGCGGGGGGGCCCAGGGCACCGGGGAGCTGTTTTTT. This translates into CASRPSSGGAQGTGELFF.

This clonotype was picked up many times. V and J are TRBV7-9 and TRBJ1-2; D is perhaps TRBD1 (6 bases). CDR1 and CDR2 from the germline V gene are SEHNR and FQNEAQ (reference sequence). CDR3 length: 14 residues. V dropped 5 bases and J dropped 4 bases, with 14 bases sitting between them. The CDR3, as DNA: TGTGCCAGCAGCCCCGTGGACAGCTCCTATGGCTACACCTTC. Protein: CASSPVDSSYGYTF.

This clonotype was seen many times. The chain joins TRBV7-8 to TRBJ2-3; tentative D call: TRBD2 (6 bases). V lost 1 base and J lost 2, with 13 bases in between. Per germline, CDR1 SGHVS and CDR2 FQNEAQ. The CDR3 sequence is 16 residues long. The CDR3 reads CASSLGRGADTDTQYF. Written as DNA, the CDR3 is TGTGCCAGCAGCTTAGGGCGCGGGGCTGACACAGATACGCAGTATTTT.

Only a few counts were recorded for this clonotype. This chain links TRBV28 with TRBJ2-3, with 10 positions matching TRBD2. V lost 5 bases to trimming and J lost 2 bases; unmatched junction nucleotides: 7. The germline V gene has CDR1 MDHEN and CDR2 SYDVKM. The CDR3 loop spans 16 amino acids. CDR3 in DNA: TGTGCCAGCAGTCCGGGGACTAGCGTGATCACAGATACGCAGTATTTT. Its protein product is CASSPGTSVITDTQYF. Using reference TRBV28 and TRBJ2-3 for the parts outside the CDR3, the full variable domain is DVKVTQSSRYLVKRTGEKVFLECVQDMDHENMFWYRQDPGLGLRLIYFSYDVKMKEKGDIPEGYSVSREKKERFSLILESASTNQTSMYLCASSPGTSVITDTQYFGPGTRLTVL.

V is TRBV27 and J is TRBJ1-6, with TRBD1 as a possible D gene (6 bases). The CDR3 length is 17 residues. Trimming stripped 0 bases from V and 10 bases from J, with 19 bases between. Germline CDR1 reads MNHEY; CDR2 reads SMNVEV (reference sequence). The CDR3 sequence: CASSLSKGGQGYSPLHF. CDR3 coding DNA: TGTGCCAGCAGTTTATCAAAGGGTGGGCAGGGGTACTCACCCCTCCACTTT.

This clonotype was recorded once. This chain links TRBV19 with TRBJ2-5; tentative D call: TRBD1 (5 bases). The CDR3 loop spans 14 amino acids. Deletions cut 4 bases from V and 10 bases from J, with 19 bases between. Germline assignment: CDR1 LNHDA and CDR2 SQIVND (reference sequence). The DNA of the CDR3 is TGTGCCAGTAGTACAAGGACACCTCAAACGGACCAGTACTTC. Its translation is CASSTRTPQTDQYF.